The 28 T cell receptor beta chains presented below share a single source sample, sequenced in a study of blood T cell repertoires in COVID-19. TCRdb keeps only in-frame clones here, not all; method: immunoSEQ multiplex PCR. The table lists 300,000 to 350,000 clones, 88% of them singletons. The sample was PBMCs or T cells enriched from blood (not recorded which). These receptors were collected from a man aged 25 to 45 who had recovered from COVID-19.

This chain links TRBV4-1 with TRBJ2-7, with D maybe TRBD1 (6 bases). V was pared by 4 bases and J by 2 bases, with 15 bases between. Germline V gene lookup returns CDR1 MGHRA and CDR2 YSYEKL. CDR3 size: 15 residues. The CDR3 is CASSPIRDTTYEQYF. The CDR3 DNA is TGCGCCAGCAGCCCGATCCGGGACACAACCTACGAGCAGTACTTC.

This clone was counted a single time. The chain combines TRBV15 with TRBJ1-1; 7 bases are a match to TRBD1. Germline V lookup: CDR1 LNHNV, CDR2 YYDKDF (reference sequence). Trimming cost V 3 bases and J 4 bases; bases outside gene matches: 8. The CDR3 covers 15 residues. The CDR3 is CATSSVTGAGTEAFF. CDR3 in DNA: TGTGCCACCAGCAGTGTCACAGGGGCTGGCACTGAAGCTTTCTTT.

The chain combines TRBV9 with TRBJ2-5; TRBD1 matches 9 bases. CDR1 is SGDLS, CDR2 YYNGEE, per germline. The length of the CDR3 is 14 residues. Losses at the gene ends were 4 bases for V and 3 bases for J; bases not matched to a gene: 4. The DNA for the CDR3 is TGTGCCAGCAGCCCCTGGACAGGGGAAGAGACCCAGTACTTC. Translated, it gives CASSPWTGEETQYF.

The J gene is TRBJ2-4, the V gene TRBV6-5; 7 nucleotides line up with TRBD2. V gave up 6 bases and J gave up 5 bases; unmatched junction bases: 10. The CDR3 extends over 15 amino acids. The germline CDR1 and CDR2 sequences are MNHEY and SVGAGI. CDR3 region: CASRDVKRGQNIQYF. The DNA of the CDR3 is TGTGCCAGCAGGGACGTGAAGCGGGGTCAAAACATTCAGTACTTC.

The chain couples TRBV23-1 to TRBJ1-5; possible D gene TRBD1, 6 bases. TRBV23-1 is recorded as an ORF, its role being uncertain. Trimming stripped 2 bases from V and 7 bases from J, with 15 bases between. This CDR3 spans 15 amino acids. CDR3 nucleotides: TGCGCCAGCAGTCAACTTTTCCCCAGGGGCCAGCCCCAGCATTTT. This encodes CASSQLFPRGQPQHF.

This clone was seen a single time. V is TRBV3-1 (or the pseudogene TRBV3-2) and J is TRBJ2-1, with 7 bases that match TRBD1. CDR1 is LGHDT and CDR2 is YNNKEL in the germline V gene (reference sequence). The CDR3 has 15 residues. Germline trimming cut 8 bases from V and 4 bases from J; bases unmatched to any gene: 11. This CDR3 reads CASASTGVSYNEQFF. CDR3 coding DNA: TGTGCCAGCGCGTCTACAGGGGTTTCGTACAATGAGCAGTTCTTC.

The chain uses TRBV4-1 and TRBJ1-5, with 7 bases fitting TRBD1. The CDR3 spans 17 residues. CDR1 is MGHRA, CDR2 YSYEKL, per germline. Trimming removed 2 bases from V and 4 bases from J; junction bases left unmatched: 11. CDR3 protein: CASSQSGVTGSNQPQHF. CDR3 DNA sequence: TGCGCCAGCAGCCAATCGGGGGTGACAGGGTCTAATCAGCCCCAGCATTTT.

This sequence joins TRBV21-1 and TRBJ1-3. TRBV21-1 is tagged as a pseudogene. CDR3 length: 20 amino acids. For the CDR3, the DNA is TGTGCCAGCAGCAAAGCTTACAGGCCGGGAGACAGTACGAATGGAAACACCATATATTTT. Translation: CASSKAYRPGDSTNGNTIYF.

This sequence joins TRBV5-1 and TRBJ1-6, with D tentatively TRBD1 (5 bases). The CDR3 totals 14 residues. The V gene lost 1 base and the J gene lost 8 bases, with 10 bases spanning the gap. CDR1 SGHRS and CDR2 YFSETQ come from the germline V gene. In nucleotides, the CDR3 is TGCGCCAGCAGCTTGCGGCAGGGTGATTCACCCCTCCACTTT. As protein: CASSLRQGDSPLHF. The variable domain in full, completed from reference TRBV5-1 and TRBJ1-6, reads KAGVTQTPRYLIKTRGQQVTLSCSPISGHRSVSWYQQTPGQGLQFLFEYFSETQRNKGNFPGRFSGRQFSNSRSEMNVSTLELGDSALYLCASSLRQGDSPLHFGNGTRLTVT.

About this clone: Other nucleotide sequences in the sample specify the same CDR3. This rearrangement joins TRBV5-1 to TRBJ1-5; D perhaps matches TRBD1 (6 bases). The CDR3 loop spans 14 amino acids. Germline loops: CDR1 SGHRS, CDR2 YFSETQ. V lost 1 base and J lost 3, with 8 bases in between. As DNA, the CDR3 is TGCGCCAGCAGCTTGTCAGGGGACAATCAGCCCCAGCATTTT. The encoded protein is CASSLSGDNQPQHF.

To note about this clone: This same CDR3 is encoded by further DNA sequences in the sample. The chain employs TRBV24-1 and TRBJ1-2, with D tentatively TRBD1 (5 bases). V was shortened by 7 bases and J by 0 bases, with 8 bases between the two germline ends. Germline lookup yields CDR1 KGHDR and CDR2 SFDVKD. This CDR3 contains 13 residues. The CDR3 DNA follows: TGTGCCACCAGCGACAGTACTAACTATGGCTACACCTTC. It yields the protein CATSDSTNYGYTF.

The CDR3 DNA is TGTGCCAGCAGCCCCAGGGTCCCGAACTATGGCTACACCTTC. Encoded protein: CASSPRVPNYGYTF. The chain is built from TRBV7-2 and TRBJ1-2; D may be TRBD1 (5 bases). V was pared by 5 bases and J by 2 bases, with 12 bases between. CDR3 size: 14 residues. Germline-derived CDR1 and CDR2 are SGHTA and FQGNSA.

The rearrangement joins TRBV5-1 to TRBJ1-2; weak D call: TRBD1 (5 bases). V lost 0 bases to trimming and J lost 4 bases, with 19 bases between them. The CDR3 covers 17 residues. Germline V gene data show CDR1 as SGHRS and CDR2 as YFSETQ. The CDR3 DNA follows: TGCGCCAGCAGCTTGGCCCAATCGGGGGTCGGAGGCTATGGCTACACCTTC. Amino acid sequence: CASSLAQSGVGGYGYTF.

The genes are TRBV18 and TRBJ1-1, with D possibly matching TRBD1 (5 bases). Germline loops: CDR1 KGHSH, CDR2 LQKENI. V was cut by 4 bases and J by 0 bases, with 12 bases left in between. The CDR3 sequence is 15 residues long. CDR3 loop: CASSLGAALNTEAFF. The CDR3 DNA is TGTGCCAGCTCACTAGGGGCAGCGTTGAACACTGAAGCTTTCTTT.

The chain employs TRBV7-2 and TRBJ2-1, with TRBD1 matching over 7 bases. In germline, CDR1 is SGHTA, CDR2 FQGNSA. V gave up 7 bases and J gave up 4 bases; unmatched junction bases: 7. This CDR3 spans 14 amino acids. DNA for the CDR3: TGTGCCAGCAACCTCGGGACAGCTTACAATGAGCAGTTCTTC. Translation: CASNLGTAYNEQFF.

This clone was seen a single time. The chain is built from TRBV2 and TRBJ2-7, with 14 nucleotides matching TRBD2. Unmatched junction bases numbered 10, after V lost 8 bases and J lost 4 bases. The CDR3 is 16 residues long. Germline V CDR1 and CDR2: SNHLY, FYNNEI. The CDR3 is CASANGLAGGGYEQYF. The CDR3 nucleotides are TGTGCCAGCGCCAATGGACTAGCGGGGGGCGGATACGAGCAGTACTTC.

The rearrangement joins TRBV7-8 to TRBJ2-7; TRBD2 matches at 12 bases. The germline V gene has CDR1 SGHVS and CDR2 FQNEAQ. V shed 2 bases, J shed 6 bases, and the junction held 2 bases outside the gene matches. The CDR3 totals 14 residues. The CDR3 reads CASSLLAGGVEQYF. The DNA of the CDR3 is TGTGCCAGCAGCTTACTAGCGGGGGGGGTCGAGCAGTACTTC.

The chain joins TRBV13 to TRBJ2-1, with TRBD2 matching over 14 bases. With V trimmed by 4 bases and J by 4 bases, 6 bases remained unmatched. CDR3 length equals 17 residues. Germline values: CDR1 PRHDT, CDR2 FYEKMQ (reference sequence). The CDR3 region is CASSSRTSGGWYNEQFF. The CDR3 region has the DNA TGTGCCAGCAGCTCTCGGACTAGCGGGGGGTGGTACAATGAGCAGTTCTTC.

The chain is built from TRBV7-9 and TRBJ1-1; no firm D call. V lost 4 bases to trimming and J lost 2 bases, with 14 bases between them. CDR1 and CDR2 (germline): SEHNR, FQNEAQ (reference sequence). This CDR3 spans 15 amino acids. CDR3 coding DNA: TGTGCCAGCAGCTGGTGGACTACAGCCAACACTGAAGCTTTCTTT. Its protein is CASSWWTTANTEAFF.

Here the CDR3 reads CAIKGPGHRTNSPLHF. CDR3 in DNA: TGCGCCATCAAGGGTCCGGGACACAGGACAAATTCACCCCTCCACTTT. V gene TRBV10-1 combines with J gene TRBJ1-6, with D maybe TRBD1 (6 bases). Between the trimmed V and J ends, which lost 10 bases and 7 bases, there was a span of 23 bases. The CDR3 loop spans 16 amino acids. CDR1 and CDR2 from the germline V gene are WNHNN and SYGVQD (reference sequence).

The chain joins TRBV5-6 to TRBJ1-1; D perhaps matches TRBD1 (6 bases). Trimming stripped 3 bases from V and 8 bases from J, with 14 bases between. The CDR3 runs to 13 residues. CDR1 is SGHDT and CDR2 is YYEEEE in the germline V gene. The CDR3 nucleotides read TGTGCCAGCAGCTGGGGGCCTAGTGGAGAAGCTTTCTTT. Translation: CASSWGPSGEAFF.

The genes are TRBV19 and TRBJ2-7; a weak D match, TRBD1 (5 bases). V was shortened by 6 bases and J by 9 bases, with 15 bases between the two germline ends. Looked up from germline, CDR1 is LNHDA and CDR2 is SQIVND (reference sequence). The CDR3 consists of 12 residues. The CDR3 coding sequence is TGTGCCAGTAGCTCATCCAGGGTGGCGCAGTACTTC. Its translation: CASSSSRVAQYF.

Notes on this clone: Other nucleotide sequences in the sample specify the same CDR3. V usage is TRBV5-1 and J usage is TRBJ2-3; TRBD1 aligns across 10 bases. Germline CDR1 is SGHRS and CDR2 is YFSETQ. The CDR3 sequence is 14 residues long. The V gene end was trimmed by 4 bases and the J gene end by 4 bases; junction bases not matched to a gene: 3. CDR3 DNA sequence: TGCGCCAGCAGCCCGGACAGGGGGGCAGATACGCAGTATTTT. It encodes CASSPDRGADTQYF.

The J gene is TRBJ2-7, the V gene TRBV28; unclear D gene. In germline, CDR1 is MDHEN, CDR2 SYDVKM. The CDR3 sequence is 11 residues long. The V end was cut by 6 bases, the J end by 5 bases, with 8 bases between. CDR3 nucleotides: TGTGCCAGCAGCCCTAGAAACGAGCAGTACTTC. Its protein product is CASSPRNEQYF.

The gene calls are TRBV9 and TRBJ2-7; D not resolved. V lost 0 bases, J lost 3 bases, and 13 bases lay in between. The CDR3 totals 15 residues. Germline CDR1 SGDLS, CDR2 YYNGEE. The CDR3 DNA is TGTGCCAGCAGCGTAGGCCCGGTCCCCCTCTACGAGCAGTACTTC. This gives the protein CASSVGPVPLYEQYF.

This clone appeared a single time. CDR3 DNA sequence: TGTGCCAGTAGTGCCCCCGGGAACTATGGAGGCTACACCTTC. It translates to CASSAPGNYGGYTF. The chain employs TRBV19 and TRBJ1-2; no clear D. The CDR3 is made up of 14 amino acids. Trimming took off 5 bases at V and 8 bases at J, with 18 bases between the two ends. Germline lookup yields CDR1 LNHDA and CDR2 SQIVND (reference sequence). The full variable domain, in which reference TRBV19 and TRBJ1-2 provide the parts outside the CDR3, is DGGITQSPKYLFRKEGQNVTLSCEQNLNHDAMYWYRQDPGQGLRLIYYSQIVNDFQKGDIAEGYSVSREKKESFPLTVTSAQKNPTAFYLCASSAPGNYGGYTFGSGTRLTVV.

This chain links TRBV3-1 (or the pseudogene TRBV3-2) with TRBJ1-2, with no clear D. Germline lookup yields CDR1 LGHDT and CDR2 YNNKEL (reference sequence). The CDR3 covers 11 residues. Trimming cost V 0 bases and J 10 bases, with 6 bases left between them. CDR3 coding DNA: TGTGCCAGCAGCCAAGAAGGAGTCTACACCTTC. Amino acids: CASSQEGVYTF.

The V call is TRBV10-3, the J call TRBJ2-3; perhaps TRBD2 as D (5 bases). V shed 3 bases and J shed 2 bases, with 12 bases lying between them. Germline V gene data show CDR1 as ENHRY and CDR2 as SYGVKD. This CDR3 is built from 15 residues. CDR3 sequence (DNA): TGTGCCATCAGTGAAGCCCTAGCCCCCACAGATACGCAGTATTTT. This gives the protein CAISEALAPTDTQYF.